This TCR beta chain was sequenced during a study of persistence of HIV-infected CD4 T cells. Study as a whole: Multiple blood draws of up to roughly 200 mL, except two donors with single leukapheresis.

The libraries were made with immunoSEQ version 4 in survey mode. Generated by immunoSEQ multiplex PCR, the TCRdb table keeps only in-frame clones and is missing some. Of about 50,000 clones listed, over 70% are singletons. This CDR3 spans 17 amino acids. The ends lost 4 bases at V and 5 bases at J; junction bases unmatched: 14. Germline CDR1 is MNHEY and CDR2 is SVGEGT. This clone occurred a few times. Its target is not known. Cells were stimulated with CMV-infected fibroblast lysates at about 10 ug/mL. Sorted nonresponding memory CD4+ T cells were CD40L-negative, CD69-negative, CD45RO-high. Donors were HIV-1-infected adults who began suppressive ART during chronic infection. Stimulated PBMCs had first been depleted of CD8+ T cells. CD8-depleted PBMCs were stimulated more than 15 hours with anti-CD28/CD49d costimulation, CD40-blocking antibody and enfuvirtide.

The sequence came from an adult man with HIV who was CMV-seropositive. The chain recombines TRBV6-2 or TRBV6-3 with TRBJ1-5; TRBD1 agrees at 7 bases. The sample in question was CD4+ T cells sorted from PBMCs after 18-hour stimulation, obtained from a patient who received antiretroviral therapy. CDR3 loop: CASSFSPTGRRDQPQHF. CDR3 nucleotides: TGTGCCAGCAGTTTCTCTCCGACAGGGCGGAGGGATCAGCCCCAGCATTTT.